The rows below give T cell receptor beta chains drawn from one sample of a study of early T cells in non-severe SARS-CoV-2 infection. TCRdb ran MiXCR on the 5' RACE reads and lists one entry per CDR3 protein. The repertoire includes roughly 20,000 distinct CDR3 sequences, approximately 5.8% of them detected once, and roughly 15% sits in the top ten. The source was whole blood, collected at baseline. Receptors originate from an adult who was a healthcare worker with PCR-confirmed SARS-CoV-2 infection or an uninfected control (not recorded which). Both conserved end residues are part of each CDR3. The order of the fields is CDR3 protein, CDR3 DNA, D gene, J gene, clone size, V gene. The D gene is left open where the match is weak. Expanded clones get a size class; other rows say once, few or many, or leave the size out.

CDR3: CASSSTAFYGYTF
DNA: TGTGCCAGCAGTTCGACGGCATTCTATGGCTACACCTTC
D: .
J: TRBJ1-2
size: .
V: TRBV6-2/TRBV6-3

CDR3: CASSYSGTGRGTEAFF
DNA: TGTGCCAGCAGTTACTCCGGGACAGGTCGCGGCACTGAAGCTTTCTTT
D: TRBD1
J: TRBJ1-1
size: medium-sized
V: TRBV6-2/TRBV6-3

CDR3: CSVEANRGSDTQYF
DNA: TGCAGCGTTGAAGCGAACAGGGGTTCAGATACGCAGTATTTT
D: TRBD1
J: TRBJ2-3
size: medium-sized
V: TRBV29-1

CDR3: CAIRQAGRSSYEQYF
DNA: TGTGCCATCCGACAAGCGGGGCGTAGCTCCTACGAGCAGTACTTC
D: TRBD2
J: TRBJ2-7
size: .
V: TRBV10-3

CDR3: CASSLPPGRGGGQFF
DNA: TGTGCCAGCAGCTTACCCCCTGGCAGGGGAGGGGGGCAGTTCTTC
D: .
J: TRBJ2-1
size: few
V: TRBV11-2

CDR3: CSAKPTGAGYTF
DNA: TGCAGTGCTAAGCCGACAGGGGCTGGCTACACCTTC
D: TRBD1
J: TRBJ1-2
size: many
V: TRBV20-1

CDR3: CASSSRDSQETQYF
DNA: TGTGCCAGCAGCTCGCGGGACAGCCAAGAGACCCAGTACTTC
D: .
J: TRBJ2-5
size: many
V: TRBV7-2

CDR3: CATETGYGYTF
DNA: TGTGCCACAGAGACAGGGTATGGCTACACCTTC
D: TRBD1
J: TRBJ1-2
size: few
V: TRBV6-1

CDR3: CASSPPGGTNEKLFF
DNA: TGTGCCAGCAGCCCTCCCGGGGGGACTAATGAAAAACTGTTTTTT
D: .
J: TRBJ1-4
size: .
V: TRBV7-2

CDR3: CASSSSSSNEQFF
DNA: TGTGCCAGCAGCTCCTCTAGCAGCAATGAGCAGTTCTTC
D: .
J: TRBJ2-1
size: many
V: TRBV7-9

CDR3: CASSQEPTGGYEQFF
DNA: TGCGCCAGCAGCCAAGAACCCACCGGGGGCTATGAGCAGTTCTTC
D: .
J: TRBJ2-1
size: .
V: TRBV4-3

CDR3: CSARAGQTYSNQPQHF
DNA: TGCAGTGCTAGAGCCGGACAGACCTATAGCAATCAGCCCCAGCATTTT
D: .
J: TRBJ1-5
size: many
V: TRBV20-1

CDR3: CAWGRGTETQYF
DNA: TGTGCCTGGGGCAGGGGAACAGAGACCCAGTACTTC
D: .
J: TRBJ2-5
size: many
V: TRBV30

CDR3: CASSQPLDWGTNEQFF
DNA: TGTGCCAGCAGCCAACCCCTCGATTGGGGGACTAATGAGCAGTTCTTC
D: .
J: TRBJ2-1
size: many
V: TRBV4-2

CDR3: CAWSVQGRAFF
DNA: TGTGCCTGGAGTGTACAGGGTCGGGCTTTCTTT
D: .
J: TRBJ1-1
size: many
V: TRBV30

CDR3: CASSLDGDNTEAFF
DNA: TGTGCCAGCAGCCTCGACGGGGATAACACTGAAGCTTTCTTT
D: .
J: TRBJ1-1
size: few
V: TRBV6-5

CDR3: CASSLGQEYNEQFF
DNA: TGTGCCAGCAGCTTAGGGCAGGAGTACAATGAGCAGTTCTTC
D: .
J: TRBJ2-1
size: many
V: TRBV7-2

CDR3: CASSFGDTQYF
DNA: TGTGCCAGCAGCTTTGGAGATACGCAGTATTTT
D: .
J: TRBJ2-3
size: many
V: TRBV11-2

CDR3: CASSLWRSYVEAFF
DNA: TGTGCCAGCAGTTTATGGAGATCGTACGTTGAAGCTTTCTTT
D: .
J: TRBJ1-1
size: .
V: TRBV28

CDR3: CASSLGRESTDTQYF
DNA: TGTGCCAGCAGCTTGGGACGGGAAAGCACAGATACGCAGTATTTT
D: .
J: TRBJ2-3
size: few
V: TRBV7-3

CDR3: CASSVADGGTYEQYF
DNA: TGTGCCAGCAGCGTAGCTGACGGGGGAACCTACGAGCAGTACTTC
D: .
J: TRBJ2-7
size: .
V: TRBV9

CDR3: CATRDSSGGDEQFF
DNA: TGTGCCACCAGAGACTCTAGCGGGGGGGATGAGCAGTTCTTC
D: TRBD2
J: TRBJ2-1
size: medium-sized
V: TRBV24-1

CDR3: CASSPSASYEQYF
DNA: TGTGCCAGCTCGCCCTCGGCCAGCTACGAGCAGTACTTC
D: .
J: TRBJ2-7
size: few
V: TRBV18

CDR3: CASSYRTGNEKLFF
DNA: TGTGCCAGCAGTTACCGGACAGGAAATGAAAAACTGTTTTTT
D: TRBD1
J: TRBJ1-4
size: many
V: TRBV6-6

CDR3: CASSPGVQGARETQYF
DNA: TGTGCCAGCAGCCCAGGGGTGCAGGGGGCGAGAGAGACCCAGTACTTC
D: TRBD1
J: TRBJ2-5
size: many
V: TRBV7-9

CDR3: CASSLSGEQYF
DNA: TGTGCCAGCAGCCTATCTGGAGAGCAGTACTTC
D: .
J: TRBJ2-7
size: many
V: TRBV3-1

CDR3: CASSPTGQGAGYGYTF
DNA: TGTGCCAGTAGCCCTACGGGCCAGGGGGCGGGCTATGGCTACACCTTC
D: TRBD1
J: TRBJ1-2
size: .
V: TRBV19

CDR3: CASSSPGTAKNIQYF
DNA: TGTGCCAGCAGTTCCCCAGGGACGGCCAAAAACATTCAGTACTTC
D: .
J: TRBJ2-4
size: .
V: TRBV6-5

CDR3: CASTEKGVGSFMHSYNSPLHF
DNA: TGTGCCAGCACCGAAAAGGGTGTAGGCTCATTTATGCACTCCTATAATTCACCCCTCCACTTT
D: .
J: TRBJ1-6
size: many
V: TRBV2

CDR3: CASSLAPRNSPLHF
DNA: TGTGCCAGCAGCTTAGCCCCACGCAATTCACCCCTCCACTTT
D: .
J: TRBJ1-6
size: few
V: TRBV7-2

CDR3: CASSYSTGAKNTEAFF
DNA: TGTGCCAGCAGTTACTCGACCGGGGCTAAGAACACTGAAGCTTTCTTT
D: .
J: TRBJ1-1
size: many
V: TRBV6-6

CDR3: CASSRRLGNMNTEAFF
DNA: TGTGCCAGCAGTCGGAGGTTGGGGAACATGAACACTGAAGCTTTCTTT
D: .
J: TRBJ1-1
size: many
V: TRBV28

CDR3: CSAPQDREGYGYTF
DNA: TGCAGTGCCCCTCAGGACAGGGAAGGCTATGGCTACACCTTC
D: TRBD1
J: TRBJ1-2
size: few
V: TRBV20-1

CDR3: CASSSGQGVYNEQFF
DNA: TGCGCCAGCAGCTCGGGACAGGGGGTATACAATGAGCAGTTCTTC
D: TRBD1
J: TRBJ2-1
size: many
V: TRBV5-1

CDR3: CASSLGASTDTQYF
DNA: TGTGCCAGCAGCCTTGGGGCCTCAACAGATACGCAGTATTTT
D: .
J: TRBJ2-3
size: many
V: TRBV7-9

CDR3: CASSETPTDTQYF
DNA: TGTGCCAGCAGCGAGACCCCCACAGATACGCAGTATTTT
D: .
J: TRBJ2-3
size: .
V: TRBV7-2

CDR3: CASSFDWTNNSPLHF
DNA: TGTGCCAGCAGCTTTGACTGGACCAATAATTCACCCCTCCACTTT
D: .
J: TRBJ1-6
size: few
V: TRBV7-2

CDR3: CASTTTANYGYTF
DNA: TGTGCCAGCACCACTACCGCTAACTATGGCTACACCTTC
D: .
J: TRBJ1-2
size: many
V: TRBV6-6

CDR3: CASSQDNLDYEQYF
DNA: TGTGCCAGCAGCCAGGACAACTTGGACTACGAGCAGTACTTC
D: .
J: TRBJ2-7
size: few
V: TRBV7-6

CDR3: CASSYSRSDRGLNEQFF
DNA: TGTGCCAGCAGTTACTCGAGGTCGGACAGGGGGCTCAATGAGCAGTTCTTC
D: TRBD1
J: TRBJ2-1
size: many
V: TRBV6-5

CDR3: CASSYSTGRTSPGNTIYF
DNA: TGTGCCAGCAGTTACTCGACCGGGCGCACATCGCCTGGAAACACCATATATTTT
D: .
J: TRBJ1-3
size: few
V: TRBV6-5

CDR3: CASSYGDRNTGELFF
DNA: TGTGCCAGCAGTTACGGGGACAGGAACACCGGGGAGCTGTTTTTT
D: TRBD1
J: TRBJ2-2
size: .
V: TRBV6-5

CDR3: CASKQAMNTEAFF
DNA: TGTGCCAGCAAACAGGCCATGAACACTGAAGCTTTCTTT
D: .
J: TRBJ1-1
size: many
V: TRBV18

CDR3: CASSFGSTDTQYF
DNA: TGTGCCAGCAGCTTTGGCAGCACAGATACGCAGTATTTT
D: .
J: TRBJ2-3
size: .
V: TRBV7-3

CDR3: CASSLRTSGATDTQYF
DNA: TGTGCCAGCAGCCTCCGGACTAGCGGGGCGACAGATACGCAGTATTTT
D: TRBD2
J: TRBJ2-3
size: many
V: TRBV13

CDR3: CASSLQGVNTEAFF
DNA: TGCGCCAGCAGCCTCCAGGGAGTGAACACTGAAGCTTTCTTT
D: .
J: TRBJ1-1
size: .
V: TRBV5-1

CDR3: CASSLGKANTEAFF
DNA: TGTGCCAGCAGCTTGGGCAAGGCGAACACTGAAGCTTTCTTT
D: .
J: TRBJ1-1
size: .
V: TRBV7-9

CDR3: CSVDSRGDQETQYF
DNA: TGCAGCGTTGACTCGCGGGGGGACCAAGAGACCCAGTACTTC
D: TRBD2
J: TRBJ2-5
size: few
V: TRBV29-1

CDR3: CASSLMAGTINEQFF
DNA: TGTGCCAGCAGCTTAATGGCAGGAACTATCAATGAGCAGTTCTTC
D: .
J: TRBJ2-1
size: many
V: TRBV7-3

CDR3: CASSLGTPPMGAFF
DNA: TGTGCCAGCAGCTTAGGTACACCTCCCATGGGGGCTTTCTTT
D: .
J: TRBJ1-1
size: many
V: TRBV7-2

CDR3: CASSPQGRWETGELFF
DNA: TGTGCCAGCAGCCCTCAGGGCCGATGGGAGACCGGGGAGCTGTTTTTT
D: .
J: TRBJ2-2
size: many
V: TRBV7-3

CDR3: CASGQVAETQYF
DNA: TGTGCCAGCGGCCAGGTGGCAGAGACCCAGTACTTC
D: .
J: TRBJ2-5
size: few
V: TRBV28

CDR3: CASSPDGLSNQPQHF
DNA: TGTGCCAGCAGCCCGGATGGACTGAGCAATCAGCCCCAGCATTTT
D: .
J: TRBJ1-5
size: few
V: TRBV7-3

CDR3: CASSLSSGDSYNEQFF
DNA: TGTGCCAGCAGCCTCTCTAGCGGGGACTCCTACAATGAGCAGTTCTTC
D: TRBD2
J: TRBJ2-1
size: .
V: TRBV12-3/TRBV12-4

CDR3: CASSQDPALTEQFF
DNA: TGTGCCAGCAGCCAAGATCCCGCCCTTACTGAGCAGTTCTTC
D: .
J: TRBJ2-1
size: few
V: TRBV3-1

CDR3: CASSQNPHVYEQFF
DNA: TGTGCCAGCAGCCAAAATCCGCATGTCTATGAGCAGTTCTTC
D: .
J: TRBJ2-1
size: many
V: TRBV11-2

CDR3: CASSSSGQRGTEAFF
DNA: TGCGCCAGCAGCTCTTCCGGACAGCGGGGGACTGAAGCTTTCTTT
D: .
J: TRBJ1-1
size: .
V: TRBV5-1

CDR3: CASSFSTEAFF
DNA: TGTGCCAGCAGTTTTAGCACTGAAGCTTTCTTT
D: .
J: TRBJ1-1
size: many
V: TRBV12-3/TRBV12-4

CDR3: CASSLLRYGDTQYF
DNA: TGTGCCAGCAGTCTACTCAGATATGGAGATACGCAGTATTTT
D: .
J: TRBJ2-3
size: few
V: TRBV6-2/TRBV6-3

CDR3: CASSGDRNYGYTF
DNA: TGTGCCAGCAGTGGGGACAGGAACTATGGCTACACCTTC
D: TRBD1
J: TRBJ1-2
size: .
V: TRBV12-3/TRBV12-4